The 23 T cell receptor beta chains below were found in one sample sequenced in a study of blood T cell repertoires in COVID-19 (dated by TCRdb to the early 2020s). Receptors were amplified or captured by the immunoSEQ multiplex PCR assay. Drawn from immuneACCESS, this table holds only the in-frame rearrangements with V and J called that TCRdb kept. Clones are partly lost; checked studies trace under half to an unresolved V gene and leave the rest unexplained. Across this sample there are 210,000 or so clones, with roughly nine tenths seen only once. The top ten clones comprise roughly 2% of the sample. What was sequenced was peripheral blood. The receptor source for this set is a woman in her fifties or sixties with acute or convalescent COVID-19.

The rearrangement links TRBV5-1 to TRBJ2-2; 7 bases match TRBD2. Germline CDR1 is SGHRS and CDR2 is YFSETQ. Trimming cost V 2 bases and J 6 bases; bases outside gene matches: 4. This CDR3 is 14 amino acids long. Here the CDR3 DNA reads TGCGCCAGCAGCTTCGCGGGAGCCTCCGGGGAGCTGTTTTTT. Translating gives CASSFAGASGELFF.

This chain uses TRBV2 with TRBJ1-6; 7 bases map to TRBD1. The CDR3 is 22 residues long. CDR1 SNHLY and CDR2 FYNNEI come from the germline V gene. The ends lost 2 bases at V and 0 bases at J; junction bases unmatched: 19. The DNA for the CDR3 is TGTGCCAGCAGTGAACTATATCCTCAGACAGGGCCCACCAGCTCCTATAATTCACCCCTCCACTTT. This codes for CASSELYPQTGPTSSYNSPLHF.

Concerning this clone: A junction end diverges from the germline sequence, so it may reflect a read error. The J gene is TRBJ1-4, the V gene TRBV10-3, with D unclear. The CDR3 spans 12 residues. CDR1 and CDR2 (germline): ENHRY, SYGVKD. CDR3 amino acids: CAISERGEELFF. Here the CDR3 DNA reads TGTGCCATCAGTGAACGGGGTGAAGAACTGTTTTTT.

V usage is TRBV18 and J usage is TRBJ2-3; D gene uncertain. Germline V lookup: CDR1 KGHSH, CDR2 LQKENI. The V end was cut by 3 bases, the J end by 7 bases, with 11 bases between. The CDR3 is 13 residues long. CDR3 bases: TGTGCCAGCTCACCTCCAGATCACAATACGCAGTATTTT. Translation gives CASSPPDHNTQYF.

The V call is TRBV7-2, the J call TRBJ2-3; TRBD2 matches 10 bases. Unmatched junction bases numbered 9, after V lost 5 bases and J lost 4 bases. The CDR3 has 16 residues. In germline, CDR1 is SGHTA, CDR2 FQGNSA. CDR3 sequence (DNA): TGTGCCAGCAGCCTTGGGGCTAGCGGGAGTTCAGATACGCAGTATTTT. Protein sequence: CASSLGASGSSDTQYF. Full variable domain (missing parts from reference TRBV7-2 and TRBJ2-3): GAGVSQSPSNKVTEKGKDVELRCDPISGHTALYWYRQSLGQGLEFLIYFQGNSAPDKSGLPSDRFSAERTGGSVSTLTIQRTQQEDSAVYLCASSLGASGSSDTQYFGPGTRLTVL.

The chain combines TRBV7-8 with TRBJ2-7; 7 nucleotides line up with TRBD2. V gave up 2 bases and J gave up 7 bases; unmatched junction bases: 14. Germline values: CDR1 SGHVS, CDR2 FQNEAQ. The CDR3 has 16 amino acids. CDR3 DNA: TGTGCCAGCAGCTTACGGGGGGAACAGCCCTGGGAGGAGCAGTACTTC. Translated, it gives CASSLRGEQPWEEQYF.

The genes are TRBV18 and TRBJ1-6; 7 nucleotides match TRBD1. Germline assignment: CDR1 KGHSH and CDR2 LQKENI. J lost 7 bases, V lost 3 bases, and 6 bases had no gene match. The CDR3 covers 15 residues. As DNA, the CDR3 is TGTGCCAGCTCACCCACGACAGGGTACAATTCACCCCTCCACTTT. The encoded protein is CASSPTTGYNSPLHF. Full variable domain (rest looked up from reference TRBV18 and TRBJ1-6): NAGVMQNPRHLVRRRGQEARLRCSPMKGHSHVYWYRQLPEEGLKFMVYLQKENIIDESGMPKERFSAEFPKEGPSILRIQQVVRGDSAAYFCASSPTTGYNSPLHFGNGTRLTVT.

The V and J genes are TRBV9 and TRBJ2-7, with D hard to call. The CDR3 length is 13 residues. V was trimmed by 4 bases and J by 7 bases, leaving 15 bases between them. Per germline, CDR1 SGDLS and CDR2 YYNGEE. The CDR3 coding sequence is TGTGCCAGCAGCCGAGACTGGTATGGGGAGCAGTACTTC. As protein: CASSRDWYGEQYF.

This chain connects TRBV19 to TRBJ1-5; 10 bases are a match to TRBD1. The CDR3 length is 18 residues. Germline lookup yields CDR1 LNHDA and CDR2 SQIVND (reference sequence). Losses at the gene ends were 7 bases for V and 2 bases for J; bases not matched to a gene: 14. The CDR3 DNA follows: TGTGCCAGTATCCCTCGACAGGGGGCCCTATATGGCAATCAGCCCCAGCATTTT. As protein: CASIPRQGALYGNQPQHF.

The chain is built from TRBV7-2 and TRBJ1-2; TRBD1 aligns across 8 bases. CDR1 is SGHTA, CDR2 FQGNSA, per germline. This CDR3 spans 15 amino acids. V gave up 3 bases and J gave up 0 bases; unmatched junction bases: 3. This CDR3 is CASSFGTGANYGYTF. The CDR3 region has the DNA TGTGCCAGCAGCTTCGGGACAGGAGCTAACTATGGCTACACCTTC.

This clone was recorded once. V usage is TRBV7-2 and J usage is TRBJ2-7; D is possibly TRBD2 (6 bases). There are 14 residues in the CDR3. Germline V gene lookup returns CDR1 SGHTA and CDR2 FQGNSA. V was pared by 3 bases and J by 0 bases, with 9 bases between. CDR3 region: CASSFSGDSYEQYF. CDR3 nucleotide sequence: TGTGCCAGCAGCTTTTCGGGAGACTCCTACGAGCAGTACTTC. Based on the CDR3 plus reference TRBV7-2 and TRBJ2-7, the full variable domain is GAGVSQSPSNKVTEKGKDVELRCDPISGHTALYWYRQSLGQGLEFLIYFQGNSAPDKSGLPSDRFSAERTGGSVSTLTIQRTQQEDSAVYLCASSFSGDSYEQYFGPGTRLTVT.

A note on this clone: Other DNA sequences within the sample encode an identical CDR3. The chain employs TRBV19 and TRBJ2-6, with D perhaps TRBD1 (5 bases). The CDR3 extends over 15 amino acids. Germline CDR1 and CDR2: LNHDA and SQIVND (reference sequence). Trimming left V 7 bases short and J 4 bases short, with 14 bases between. The CDR3 loop reads CASTRQGYGANVLTF. CDR3 bases: TGTGCCAGTACCAGGCAGGGATACGGGGCCAACGTCCTGACTTTC.

The rearrangement links TRBV12-5 to TRBJ2-6; 7 bases line up with TRBD1. The ends lost 2 bases at V and 0 bases at J; junction bases unmatched: 10. There are 19 residues in the CDR3. Looked up from germline, CDR1 is LGHNT and CDR2 is FRNRAP. As DNA, the CDR3 is TGTGCTAGTGGTTTGTTAACAGGGGCCGCTCGCTCTGGGGCCAACGTCCTGACTTTC. This encodes CASGLLTGAARSGANVLTF.

The genes are TRBV2 and TRBJ2-7, with unresolved D. V dropped 3 bases and J dropped 3 bases, with 12 bases sitting between them. Germline V gives CDR1 SNHLY, CDR2 FYNNEI. The CDR3 runs to 14 residues. The CDR3 DNA sequence: TGTGCCAGCAGTGATAACATCAACCGCTACGAGCAGTACTTC. This gives the protein CASSDNINRYEQYF.

V gene TRBV2 combines with J gene TRBJ2-7, with a weak D call TRBD1 (6 bases). The V end lost 8 bases, the J end lost 3 bases, and 14 bases lay between the germline ends. CDR1 is SNHLY and CDR2 is FYNNEI in the germline V gene. This CDR3 region has 13 residues. CDR3 in amino acids: CASGSGQNYEQYF. The CDR3 DNA reads TGTGCCAGCGGGTCAGGACAGAACTACGAGCAGTACTTC.

The V gene is TRBV5-6, the J gene TRBJ1-2; 8 bases fit TRBD1. The V and J ends lost 3 bases and 4 bases, in that order; junction bases with no gene match: 14. Germline values: CDR1 SGHDT, CDR2 YYEEEE. CDR3 length: 17 residues. In DNA form, the CDR3 reads TGTGCCAGCAGCTCCTGGGACAGGAGCTCATACCCCTATGGCTACACCTTC. Translating it yields CASSSWDRSSYPYGYTF. The variable domain in full, with the rest retrieved from reference TRBV5-6 and TRBJ1-2, is DAGVTQSPTHLIKTRGQQVTLRCSPKSGHDTVSWYQQALGQGPQFIFQYYEEEERQRGNFPDRFSGHQFPNYSSELNVNALLLGDSALYLCASSSWDRSSYPYGYTFGSGTRLTVV.

The J gene is TRBJ2-2, the V gene TRBV2, with 10 bases aligning to TRBD1. This CDR3 is built from 16 residues. Per germline, CDR1 SNHLY and CDR2 FYNNEI. The J segment lost 5 bases and the V segment lost 7 bases, leaving 10 bases of the junction unmatched. The CDR3: CASTPGGDRGTGELFF. In DNA form, the CDR3 reads TGTGCCAGCACCCCGGGGGGGGACAGGGGAACCGGGGAGCTGTTTTTT.

This clone has a single count. The chain employs TRBV11-3 and TRBJ1-6, with D possibly being TRBD1 (6 bases). CDR3 length: 14 residues. The V gene lost 7 bases and the J gene lost 8 bases, with 15 bases spanning the gap. Germline-derived CDR1 and CDR2 are SGHNT and YENEEA. The CDR3 protein is CASTLTRGDSPLHF. The CDR3 DNA sequence: TGTGCCAGCACCTTGACCAGGGGAGATTCACCCCTCCACTTT.

The rearrangement joins TRBV27 to TRBJ2-1; the match to TRBD2 covers 9 bases. The J segment lost 0 bases and the V segment lost 2 bases, leaving 8 bases of the junction unmatched. Germline V gene lookup returns CDR1 MNHEY and CDR2 SMNVEV (reference sequence). This CDR3 has 18 amino acids. The CDR3, as DNA: TGTGCCAGCAGTTTAGGGCTAGCGGGACTAACCTCCTACAATGAGCAGTTCTTC. Its translation is CASSLGLAGLTSYNEQFF.

The CDR3: CASSLSPGTDTQYF. For the CDR3, the DNA is TGTGCCAGCAGCCTATCTCCGGGGACAGATACGCAGTATTTT. V gene TRBV7-2 combines with J gene TRBJ2-3; D possibly corresponds to TRBD2 (5 bases). CDR3 length equals 14 residues. The V gene lost 5 bases and the J gene lost 3 bases, with 12 bases spanning the gap. Germline CDR1 is SGHTA and CDR2 is FQGNSA.

The chain uses TRBV6-5 and TRBJ1-1; 8 bases are a match to TRBD1. The CDR3 totals 14 residues. V trimming: 6 bases; J trimming: 3 bases; junction bases outside the gene matches: 6. Germline CDR1 and CDR2: MNHEY and SVGAGI. The CDR3 sequence: CASSRDRPHTEAFF. Here the CDR3 DNA reads TGTGCCAGCAGCCGGGACAGGCCGCACACTGAAGCTTTCTTT.

The chain carries TRBV6-5 and TRBJ1-1; D gene uncertain. Deletions cut 5 bases from V and 2 bases from J, with 15 bases between. Germline CDR1 is MNHEY and CDR2 is SVGAGI. This CDR3 is 15 amino acids long. The CDR3: CASSPPGVPNTEAFF. The CDR3 nucleotides read TGTGCCAGCAGTCCGCCCGGGGTCCCAAACACTGAAGCTTTCTTT.

The J gene is TRBJ2-5, the V gene TRBV3-1 (or the pseudogene TRBV3-2), with TRBD1 identical over 7 bases. Losses at the gene ends were 3 bases for V and 4 bases for J; bases not matched to a gene: 5. The CDR3 has 14 amino acids. CDR1 and CDR2 from the germline V gene are LGHDT and YNNKEL (reference sequence). The CDR3 spells CASSHRTGVETQYF. CDR3 DNA sequence: TGTGCCAGCAGCCACCGAACAGGGGTAGAGACCCAGTACTTC.